This record covers a single T cell receptor (beta chain). The target antigen is unknown. These data come from a study of blood T cells in healthy people across ages. Regarding the study as a whole: The diversity estimates, figures obtained from one million T cells, were considered underestimates. Per million T cells, TCR beta diversity dropped about linearly as age rose.

Per-sample yields of isolated PBMCs were at least 6 million. It was with a sample-barcoded 5' primer and a J-beta primer mix that a second PCR of roughly 7 to 12 cycles was run. Each CDR3 protein is one row after TCRdb ran MiXCR on the 5' RACE reads. The table has 1.5 million or so distinct CDR3 sequences, 42% seen once; the top ten hold under 5%. The CDR3 covers 13 residues. Germline lookup yields CDR1 SGHDT and CDR2 YYEEEE. Sequences were obtained from blood. The V call is TRBV5-6, the J call TRBJ2-5; 10 nucleotides match TRBD1. Near its end, the DNA agrees better with TRBJ2-7, so the J call may be wrong. The receptor's source is a woman aged 18-29 years in good health. CDR3 loop: CASGQGVSTEQYF. For the CDR3, the DNA is TGTGCCAGCGGACAGGGGGTTAGTACCGAGCAGTACTTC.